Listed here are 11 T cell receptor beta chains from one sample, sequenced in a study of prognosis after radiotherapy for stage I lung cancer. Starting from genomic DNA, TCR beta CDR3 was amplified through two-round multiplex PCR. Primers specific to each TRBV and TRBJ gene drove first-round PCR. TCRdb itself ran the multiplex PCR reads through MiXCR, one entry per CDR3 protein. The sample carries roughly 15,000 distinct CDR3 sequences, roughly 31% recorded once. The material sequenced was PBMCs, taken before or after stereotactic body radiation therapy (not recorded which). Source of these receptors: a donor over 45 with non-small cell lung cancer.

This clonotype has ten or more counts. The V gene is TRBV20-1, the J gene TRBJ1-1; 7 bases are a match to TRBD1. The CDR3 has 14 residues. The germline V gene has CDR1 DFQATT and CDR2 SNEGSKA (reference sequence). Trimming cost V 2 bases and J 0 bases; bases outside gene matches: 3. The CDR3 nucleotides are TGCAGTGCTAGAACCGGGACAGTGAACACTGAAGCTTTCTTT. The encoded protein is CSARTGTVNTEAFF.

This chain links TRBV28 with TRBJ1-2; D possibly corresponds to TRBD1 (5 bases). CDR1 is MDHEN and CDR2 is SYDVKM in the germline V gene. V was shortened by 6 bases and J by 6 bases, with 11 bases between the two germline ends. The CDR3 is 12 amino acids. CDR3 coding DNA: TGTGCCAGCAGCCTCGACAGTCATGGCTACACCTTC. Its translation is CASSLDSHGYTF.

In this sample, this clonotype turned up many times. The V gene is TRBV20-1, the J gene TRBJ2-5; no definite D call. The germline V gene has CDR1 DFQATT and CDR2 SNEGSKA (reference sequence). Trimming cost V 3 bases and J 4 bases, with 12 bases left between them. This CDR3 is 13 amino acids long. The chain's CDR3 is CSASSGPGETQYF. As DNA, the CDR3 is TGCAGTGCTAGTTCTGGGCCTGGAGAGACCCAGTACTTC.

This clonotype has ten or more counts. The rearrangement uses TRBV28 and TRBJ2-3, with 14 positions matching TRBD2. Trimming removed 5 bases from V and 8 bases from J; junction bases left unmatched: 9. CDR3 length: 16 amino acids. Germline V CDR1 and CDR2: MDHEN, SYDVKM. The CDR3 DNA reads TGTGCCAGCAGTCTCCGAGGGACTAGCGGGAGAGTTACGCAGTATTTT. The encoded protein is CASSLRGTSGRVTQYF.

This clonotype appeared many times. The chain joins TRBV7-9 to TRBJ2-7; 12 bases fit TRBD1. The CDR3 contains 14 residues. V shed 7 bases, J shed 2 bases, and the junction held 3 bases outside the gene matches. CDR1 and CDR2 from the germline V gene are SEHNR and FQNEAQ (reference sequence). This CDR3 is CASTGTGGTYEQYF. In DNA form, the CDR3 reads TGTGCCAGCACCGGGACAGGGGGCACCTACGAGCAGTACTTC.

In its sample, this clonotype is medium-sized. The chain couples TRBV6-1 to TRBJ2-7, with D unclear. The germline V gene has CDR1 MNHNS and CDR2 SASEGT. V was shortened by 7 bases and J by 1 base, with 14 bases between the two germline ends. The CDR3 is 14 amino acids. CDR3 DNA: TGTGCCAGCAAATGGTCGGCAGAGTCCTACGAGCAGTACTTC. It translates to CASKWSAESYEQYF.

This clonotype was observed many times. The gene calls are TRBV28 and TRBJ2-1; 8 bases fit TRBD1. Losses at the gene ends were 5 bases for V and 0 bases for J; bases not matched to a gene: 3. The CDR3 length is 15 residues. Looked up from germline, CDR1 is MDHEN and CDR2 is SYDVKM. CDR3 amino acids: CASSQGTGSYNEQFF. CDR3 sequence (DNA): TGTGCCAGCAGTCAGGGGACAGGCTCCTACAATGAGCAGTTCTTC. The whole variable domain, filled in from reference TRBV28 and TRBJ2-1, reads DVKVTQSSRYLVKRTGEKVFLECVQDMDHENMFWYRQDPGLGLRLIYFSYDVKMKEKGDIPEGYSVSREKKERFSLILESASTNQTSMYLCASSQGTGSYNEQFFGPGTRLTVL.

This clonotype was detected ten times or more. The chain uses TRBV12-3 or TRBV12-4 and TRBJ2-1; 9 bases are shared with TRBD2. After removal of 6 bases from V and 2 bases from J, the junction contained 8 bases not matched to a gene. The CDR3 is 16 residues long. The chain's CDR3 is CASSRGGAGAYNEQFF. DNA of the CDR3: TGTGCCAGCAGCCGCGGGGGGGCGGGAGCCTACAATGAGCAGTTCTTC.

By share, this clonotype ranks as medium-sized. V usage is TRBV6-2 or TRBV6-3 and J usage is TRBJ2-3; 10 bases are a match to TRBD2. CDR1 is MNHEY, CDR2 SVGEGT, per germline. With 0 bases clipped from V and 6 bases from J, the junction kept 6 bases outside the gene matches. The CDR3 totals 16 residues. The CDR3 DNA reads TGTGCCAGCAGTTACTCCGGGACTAGCGAGTGGGATACGCAGTATTTT. As protein: CASSYSGTSEWDTQYF.

This clonotype occurred many times. The chain employs TRBV4-1 and TRBJ2-7, with D unclear. The length of the CDR3 is 14 residues. V lost 1 base and J lost 5, with 12 bases in between. Per the germline V gene, CDR1 is MGHRA and CDR2 is YSYEKL. The CDR3 bases are TGCGCCAGCAGCCAAGGGACCTACCTTGACGAGCAGTACTTC. Protein product: CASSQGTYLDEQYF.

This clonotype is medium-sized (0.01 to 0.1%) in the sample. The rearrangement joins TRBV20-1 to TRBJ2-2; 9 nucleotides match TRBD2. J was trimmed by 2 bases and V by 5 bases; bases with no gene match: 3. This CDR3 spans 14 amino acids. CDR1 and CDR2 from the germline V gene are DFQATT and SNEGSKA (reference sequence). The CDR3 loop is CSARAGGNTGELFF. Written as DNA, the CDR3 is TGCAGTGCTCGAGCGGGAGGAAACACCGGGGAGCTGTTTTTT.